The 7 T cell receptor beta chains below were found in one sample sequenced in a study of PD-1 blockade in classical Hodgkin lymphoma (dated by TCRdb to about 2020). The intended sense of this specimen's time point label: cycle 4 day 1 (C4D1), after 5 to 7 weeks of nivolumab. Every trial patient had relapsed following autologous stem cell transplantation, and prior brentuximab vedotin exposure was what differed among cohorts A, B and C. Libraries were made using the immunoSEQ multiplex PCR assay. This is the immuneACCESS table as TCRdb keeps it, with only in-frame sequences that have V and J called. A part of the clones is gone; compared with another copy, unresolved V genes explain less than half, and the rest is unexplained. The sample includes about 90,000 clones, with 75% to 85% observed a single time. The leading ten clones occupy about 17% of the sample. This specimen consisted of peripheral blood mononuclear cells (PBMCs), obtained before the fourth cycle of nivolumab. The origin of the receptors is a human donor with classical Hodgkin lymphoma.

CDR3 in amino acids: CASSSSREYGETQYF. The DNA for the CDR3 is TGTGCCAGCAGCAGCTCGCGGGAGTACGGGGAGACCCAGTACTTC. The chain uses TRBV5-4 and TRBJ2-5, with 7 bases aligning to TRBD2. The CDR3 spans 15 residues. With V trimmed by 4 bases and J by 5 bases, 11 bases remained unmatched. Germline CDR1 and CDR2: SGHNT and YYREEE (reference sequence).

The genes are TRBV4-3 and TRBJ1-3; TRBD1 matches at 8 bases. The CDR3 contains 15 residues. The V gene's germline CDR1 is LGHNA and CDR2 YSLEER. V lost 0 bases, J lost 8 bases, and 6 bases stayed unmatched. The DNA of the CDR3 is TGCGCCAGCAGCCAAGATAGGACAGGGTGGGACACCATATATTTT. Protein sequence: CASSQDRTGWDTIYF.

The genes are TRBV9 and TRBJ2-7; D may correspond to TRBD1 or TRBD2 (6 bases each). CDR1 and CDR2 from the germline V gene are SGDLS and YYNGEE. The CDR3 sequence is 14 residues long. V shed 4 bases and J shed 4 bases, with 15 bases lying between them. The CDR3 protein is CASSPEGGGYEQYF. For the CDR3, the DNA is TGTGCCAGCAGCCCCGAGGGGGGAGGATACGAGCAGTACTTC.

J is TRBJ1-1 and V is TRBV7-9; perhaps TRBD1 as D (5 bases). The CDR3 consists of 12 residues. V lost 5 bases to trimming and J lost 6 bases, with 10 bases between them. The germline gives CDR1 SEHNR, CDR2 FQNEAQ (reference sequence). CDR3 nucleotides: TGTGCCAGCAGCCAGCGGGGCGCTGAAGCTTTCTTT. Protein sequence: CASSQRGAEAFF.

J is TRBJ1-3 and V is TRBV5-4; D is unresolved. The CDR3 runs to 15 residues. Trimming took 4 bases from V and 4 from J, leaving 15 bases between them. The germline gives CDR1 SGHNT, CDR2 YYREEE (reference sequence). The CDR3 protein is CASSQDPAGGNTIYF. The DNA for the CDR3 is TGTGCCAGCAGCCAGGACCCGGCGGGGGGAAACACCATATATTTT. The full variable domain, in which reference TRBV5-4 and TRBJ1-3 provide the parts outside the CDR3, is ETGVTQSPTHLIKTRGQQVTLRCSSQSGHNTVSWYQQALGQGPQFIFQYYREEENGRGNFPPRFSGLQFPNYSSELNVNALELDDSALYLCASSQDPAGGNTIYFGEGSWLTVV.

This clone was observed a handful of times. The genes are TRBV5-1 and TRBJ2-2; perhaps TRBD2 as D (6 bases). V lost 3 bases and J 1 base, leaving 10 bases between the germline ends. The CDR3 length is 15 residues. Germline assignment: CDR1 SGHRS and CDR2 YFSETQ. CDR3 protein: CASSWGDENTGELFF. As DNA, the CDR3 is TGCGCCAGCAGCTGGGGGGACGAGAACACCGGGGAGCTGTTTTTT.

This clone showed up just once. The chain employs TRBV29-1 and TRBJ2-1, with 8 positions matching TRBD2. From germline, CDR1 is SQVTM and CDR2 ANQGSEA. CDR3 size: 16 residues. The J segment lost 0 bases and the V segment lost 4 bases, leaving 8 bases of the junction unmatched. This CDR3 is CSVGGLAGRSYNEQFF. The CDR3 DNA sequence: TGCAGCGTTGGGGGGCTAGCGGGCCGCTCCTACAATGAGCAGTTCTTC.